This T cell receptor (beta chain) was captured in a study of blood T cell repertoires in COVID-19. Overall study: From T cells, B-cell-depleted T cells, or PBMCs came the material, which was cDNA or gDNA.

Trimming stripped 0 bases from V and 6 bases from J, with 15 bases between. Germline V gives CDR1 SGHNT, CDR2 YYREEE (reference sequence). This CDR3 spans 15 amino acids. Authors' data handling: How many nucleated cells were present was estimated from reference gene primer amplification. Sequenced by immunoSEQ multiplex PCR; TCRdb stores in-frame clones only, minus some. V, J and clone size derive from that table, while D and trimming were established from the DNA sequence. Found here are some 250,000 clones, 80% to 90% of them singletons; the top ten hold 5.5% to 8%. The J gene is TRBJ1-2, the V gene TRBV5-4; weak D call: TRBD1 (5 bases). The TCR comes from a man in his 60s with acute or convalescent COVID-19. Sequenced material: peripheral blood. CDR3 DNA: TGTGCCAGCAGCTTGGTCGCAGGGCCGTGGAATGGCTACACCTTC. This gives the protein CASSLVAGPWNGYTF.